What follows are 21 T cell receptor beta chains derived from one specimen sequenced in a study of cytomegalovirus exposure and HLA in healthy donors. The PCR used 60 Vbeta and 13 Jbeta primers. TCRdb keeps only in-frame clones here, not all; method: immunoSEQ multiplex PCR. The data contain some 110,000 clones, 75% to 90% of them seen just once; the ten biggest clones take up 6.9%. Sample: PBMCs. Receptor source: a man aged 30-40 years in good health and CMV-seropositive.

The V and J genes are TRBV28 and TRBJ1-1; 7 nucleotides line up with TRBD1. This CDR3 spans 16 amino acids. Germline V gene sequence: CDR1 MDHEN, CDR2 SYDVKM. Germline trimming cut 6 bases from V and 1 base from J; bases unmatched to any gene: 11. DNA for the CDR3: TGTGCCAGCAGCCCGTCCGGGACAGTGGGGAACACTGAAGCTTTCTTT. Translation gives CASSPSGTVGNTEAFF.

The chain couples TRBV19 to TRBJ2-1, with TRBD1 as a possible D gene (5 bases). Trimming took 5 bases from V and 6 from J, leaving 14 bases between them. Looked up from germline, CDR1 is LNHDA and CDR2 is SQIVND (reference sequence). This CDR3 contains 14 residues. CDR3 amino acids: CASSPLQQANEQFF. CDR3 nucleotide sequence: TGTGCCAGTAGTCCCCTCCAACAGGCCAATGAGCAGTTCTTC. Based on the CDR3 plus reference TRBV19 and TRBJ2-1, the full variable domain is DGGITQSPKYLFRKEGQNVTLSCEQNLNHDAMYWYRQDPGQGLRLIYYSQIVNDFQKGDIAEGYSVSREKKESFPLTVTSAQKNPTAFYLCASSPLQQANEQFFGPGTRLTVL.

The V gene is TRBV6-1, the J gene TRBJ2-3; TRBD1 might be the D (6 bases). The CDR3 is made up of 14 amino acids. Germline CDR1 is MNHNS and CDR2 is SASEGT. The V gene lost 7 bases and the J gene lost 2 bases, with 13 bases spanning the gap. The CDR3 DNA is TGTGCCAGCATCCGGGACACCGACACAGATACGCAGTATTTT. As protein: CASIRDTDTDTQYF.

The chain couples TRBV6-5 to TRBJ1-1, with 7 bases lining up with TRBD1. This CDR3 comprises 14 residues. The V gene end was trimmed by 6 bases and the J gene end by 0 bases; junction bases not matched to a gene: 4. The germline gives CDR1 MNHEY, CDR2 SVGAGI. CDR3 sequence reads: CASRKQGLNTEAFF. CDR3 coding DNA: TGTGCCAGCAGAAAACAGGGGTTGAACACTGAAGCTTTCTTT.

The rearrangement links TRBV5-4 to TRBJ2-5; 13 bases match TRBD2. Germline lookup yields CDR1 SGHNT and CDR2 YYREEE (reference sequence). V shed 2 bases, J shed 5 bases, and the junction held 6 bases outside the gene matches. This CDR3 has 16 residues. DNA of the CDR3: TGTGCCAGCAGCTTCCCCGGGACTAGCGGGAAGGAGACCCAGTACTTC. This sequence encodes CASSFPGTSGKETQYF.

The V gene is TRBV5-1, the J gene TRBJ2-3; D may be TRBD1 (6 bases). CDR3 length: 14 residues. The V gene's germline CDR1 is SGHRS and CDR2 YFSETQ. V gave up 2 bases and J gave up 9 bases, with 16 bases separating them. The CDR3 sequence is CASSFSQGPPTQYF. Here the CDR3 DNA reads TGCGCCAGCAGCTTCAGTCAGGGGCCTCCCACGCAGTATTTT.

This rearrangement joins TRBV6-1 to TRBJ2-3, with TRBD2 matching 14 bases. The CDR3 spans 17 residues. V lost 4 bases to trimming and J lost 5 bases; unmatched junction nucleotides: 8. Germline V gene sequence: CDR1 MNHNS, CDR2 SASEGT. CDR3 nucleotides: TGTGCCAGCAGTGGGTCGACTAGCGGGGGGGCCTTAGATACGCAGTATTTT. As protein: CASSGSTSGGALDTQYF.

The chain is built from TRBV14 and TRBJ2-5; TRBD1 aligns across 8 bases. CDR1 and CDR2 from the germline V gene are SGHDN and FVKESK. This CDR3 is built from 14 residues. V shed 9 bases, J shed 5 bases, and the junction held 11 bases outside the gene matches. The CDR3, as DNA: TGTGCCAGGGGCCCAGGGGGCTTGGGGGAGACCCAGTACTTC. It translates to CARGPGGLGETQYF.

The chain is built from TRBV5-8 and TRBJ1-1; TRBD1 matches 8 bases. Germline loops: CDR1 SGHTS, CDR2 YDEGEE. The CDR3 covers 13 residues. The ends lost 4 bases at V and 8 bases at J; junction bases unmatched: 7. CDR3 region: CASSTDRDPEAFF. The CDR3 bases are TGTGCCAGCAGCACGGACAGGGATCCCGAAGCTTTCTTT.

In this sample, this clone turned up a few times. The V and J genes are TRBV2 and TRBJ1-1; no clear D. With 5 bases removed from V and 5 bases from J, the gap between germline ends came to 9 bases. This CDR3 is built from 12 residues. In germline, CDR1 is SNHLY, CDR2 FYNNEI. CDR3: CASSFPGTEAFF. The CDR3 DNA sequence: TGTGCCAGCAGTTTTCCGGGAACTGAAGCTTTCTTT. Combining the CDR3 with reference TRBV2 and TRBJ1-1 gives the whole variable domain EPEVTQTPSHQVTQMGQEVILRCVPISNHLYFYWYRQILGQKVEFLVSFYNNEISEKSEIFDDQFSVERPDGSNFTLKIRSTKLEDSAMYFCASSFPGTEAFFGQGTRLTVV.

The chain joins TRBV15 to TRBJ1-4, with D maybe TRBD1 (6 bases). The CDR3 consists of 13 residues. Trimming removed 5 bases from V and 7 bases from J, with 11 bases in between. Germline lookup yields CDR1 LNHNV and CDR2 YYDKDF (reference sequence). This CDR3 reads CATSGDRLEKLFF. CDR3 in DNA: TGTGCCACCAGCGGTGACAGGCTTGAAAAACTGTTTTTT.

This chain links TRBV5-1 with TRBJ2-1; TRBD2 aligns across 7 bases. With V trimmed by 5 bases and J by 0 bases, 17 bases remained unmatched. Germline lookup yields CDR1 SGHRS and CDR2 YFSETQ. CDR3 size: 19 residues. CDR3 region: CASRPRDYSPRGSYNEQFF. The CDR3 DNA follows: TGCGCCAGCAGACCGAGGGACTACTCCCCACGTGGCTCCTACAATGAGCAGTTCTTC.

The chain has TRBV4-1 and TRBJ2-1; D remains unclear. Trimming stripped 4 bases from V and 4 bases from J, with 11 bases between. CDR1 and CDR2 (germline): MGHRA, YSYEKL. The length of the CDR3 is 14 residues. In nucleotides, the CDR3 is TGCGCCAGCAGCCCATTAGCCAGTTACAATGAGCAGTTCTTC. Amino acids: CASSPLASYNEQFF.

CDR3 DNA sequence: TGTGCCAGTAGCCCCCCCCGATCAGGGTGGCAGCCCCAGCATTTT. It translates to CASSPPRSGWQPQHF. The chain combines TRBV19 with TRBJ1-5; tentative D call: TRBD1 (5 bases). Per the germline V gene, CDR1 is LNHDA and CDR2 is SQIVND (reference sequence). This CDR3 comprises 15 residues. V dropped 6 bases and J dropped 7 bases, with 19 bases sitting between them.

The rearrangement uses TRBV9 and TRBJ2-7; 10 bases fit TRBD2. The CDR3 loop spans 14 amino acids. Germline-derived CDR1 and CDR2 are SGDLS and YYNGEE. V shed 0 bases, J shed 5 bases, and the junction held 2 bases outside the gene matches. The CDR3 DNA sequence: TGTGCCAGCAGCGTAGGCAGCGGGGGGGACGAGCAGTACTTC. Its translation: CASSVGSGGDEQYF.

This clone was detected once. The rearrangement joins TRBV27 to TRBJ2-7, with D maybe TRBD1 (5 bases). Germline CDR1 reads MNHEY; CDR2 reads SMNVEV (reference sequence). V lost 8 bases to trimming and J lost 6 bases, with 14 bases between them. This CDR3 comprises 12 residues. CDR3 bases: TGTGCCAGCGGGCAGGGATCGCGCGAGCAGTACTTC. Translating it yields CASGQGSREQYF.

The CDR3: CASSLSGTAGSPLHF. The DNA of the CDR3 is TGCGCCAGCAGCTTATCCGGGACAGCGGGTTCACCCCTCCACTTT. This chain joins TRBV5-1 and TRBJ1-6; 7 bases are shared with TRBD1. The CDR3 consists of 15 residues. The V gene's germline CDR1 is SGHRS and CDR2 YFSETQ. J was trimmed by 9 bases and V by 2 bases; bases with no gene match: 8. Variable domain in full (rest from reference TRBV5-1 and TRBJ1-6): KAGVTQTPRYLIKTRGQQVTLSCSPISGHRSVSWYQQTPGQGLQFLFEYFSETQRNKGNFPGRFSGRQFSNSRSEMNVSTLELGDSALYLCASSLSGTAGSPLHFGNGTRLTVT.

This clone has a single count. Other DNA sequences in this sample translate to the same CDR3. The gene calls are TRBV18 and TRBJ2-5, with a tentative D call TRBD1 (7 bases). Matching the DNA end better, TRBJ2-7 makes the J call doubtful. This CDR3 region has 13 residues. Per germline, CDR1 KGHSH and CDR2 LQKENI. CDR3 coding DNA: TGTGCCAGCTCGCGGGACAGCTTCTACGAGCAGTACTTC. Protein sequence: CASSRDSFYEQYF.

This clone was seen just once. The genes are TRBV5-4 and TRBJ2-7; 8 bases match TRBD1. V shed 0 bases, J shed 4 bases, and the junction held 3 bases outside the gene matches. Germline CDR1 SGHNT, CDR2 YYREEE (reference sequence). CDR3 size: 14 residues. CDR3 in amino acids: CASSLAGGEYEQYF. The CDR3 bases are TGTGCCAGCAGCTTGGCAGGGGGCGAATACGAGCAGTACTTC.

V is TRBV5-4 and J is TRBJ1-6; no clear D gene. CDR3 size: 12 residues. The germline gives CDR1 SGHNT, CDR2 YYREEE (reference sequence). The V and J ends lost 0 bases and 14 bases respectively, with 9 bases between them. The CDR3 DNA sequence: TGTGCCAGCAGCTTGGAGGAGACGTCCCTCCACTTT. Translated, it gives CASSLEETSLHF.

The gene calls are TRBV6-5 and TRBJ1-1; no clear D gene. Germline V gene data show CDR1 as MNHEY and CDR2 as SVGAGI. This CDR3 is built from 14 residues. V was clipped by 5 bases and J by 1 base, with 11 bases between them. The CDR3 reads CASSALTKNTEAFF. CDR3 bases: TGTGCCAGCAGTGCCCTGACAAAGAACACTGAAGCTTTCTTT.